These T cell receptor beta chains were read from a single sample in a study of shared clonotypes between healthy human individuals. Clones were sequenced by immunoSEQ multiplex PCR, and TCRdb holds only the in-frame ones, with some missing. The repertoire consists of about 2,200,000 clones, with roughly 91% occurring once and the leading ten covering 1.5% to 2%. The sample consisted of naive CD8+ T cells from PBMCs. The receptor set was obtained from a man between 18 and 29 years old in good health. Some clones in this sample may be carry-over from other donors' samples. Each CDR3 is given with its conserved first and last residue. Fields, in order: D gene, V gene, clone size, J gene, CDR3 DNA, CDR3 protein. A D gene is named only where the DNA matches it firmly. Where a row states a size, it is once, few, many or the class of an expanded clone; other rows omit it.

D gene: TRBD2; V gene: TRBV6-1; clone size: NA; J gene: TRBJ2-1; CDR3 DNA: TGTGCCAGCAGTGAAACTAGCGGGGCGTACAATGAGCAGTTCTTC; CDR3 protein: CASSETSGAYNEQFF
D gene: NA; V gene: TRBV12-1; clone size: NA; J gene: TRBJ2-3; CDR3 DNA: TGTGCCAGCACCCAACCAGGGGGTACCGACACAGATACGCAGTATTTT; CDR3 protein: CASTQPGGTDTDTQYF
D gene: NA; V gene: TRBV13; clone size: NA; J gene: TRBJ2-7; CDR3 DNA: TGTGCCAGCAGCCCGGGAACAGTTCCCTACGAGCAGTACTTC; CDR3 protein: CASSPGTVPYEQYF
D gene: TRBD1; V gene: TRBV19; clone size: NA; J gene: TRBJ2-7; CDR3 DNA: TGTGCCAGTAGTACGACAGGGGTAGGCGAGCAGTACTTC; CDR3 protein: CASSTTGVGEQYF
D gene: NA; V gene: TRBV9; clone size: NA; J gene: TRBJ2-5; CDR3 DNA: TGTGCCAGCAGCGTAGATGGCAGCGTTCAAACCCAGTACTTC; CDR3 protein: CASSVDGSVQTQYF
D gene: NA; V gene: TRBV4-2; clone size: NA; J gene: TRBJ2-4; CDR3 DNA: TGTGCCAGCAGCCACGAGACAGTCTCTCTAGCCAAAAACATTCAGTACTTC; CDR3 protein: CASSHETVSLAKNIQYF
D gene: TRBD2; V gene: TRBV9; clone size: NA; J gene: TRBJ2-7; CDR3 DNA: TGTGCCAGCAGCGAGGGCCTACCCGGGGGGGGTTCGCGGGAGCAGTACTTC; CDR3 protein: CASSEGLPGGGSREQYF
D gene: TRBD2; V gene: TRBV14; clone size: NA; J gene: TRBJ2-1; CDR3 DNA: TGTGCCAGCAGCCCCCCCTTCCAGCGGGGTTACAATGAGCAGTTCTTC; CDR3 protein: CASSPPFQRGYNEQFF
D gene: TRBD2; V gene: TRBV7-2; clone size: NA; J gene: TRBJ2-1; CDR3 DNA: TGTGCCAGCAGCTTCCCCACCTTAGCGGGAGATGAGCAGTTCTTC; CDR3 protein: CASSFPTLAGDEQFF
D gene: NA; V gene: TRBV5-6; clone size: NA; J gene: TRBJ2-1; CDR3 DNA: TGTGCCAGCAGCTTGATCAGGGAAAACAATGAGCAGTTCTTC; CDR3 protein: CASSLIRENNEQFF
D gene: NA; V gene: TRBV28; clone size: NA; J gene: TRBJ2-7; CDR3 DNA: TGTGCCAGCAGTTTAGTGAACAGCTACGAGCAGTACTTC; CDR3 protein: CASSLVNSYEQYF
D gene: TRBD1; V gene: TRBV19; clone size: NA; J gene: TRBJ2-7; CDR3 DNA: TGTGCCAGTAGTAGACGGGACAGGCCCTACGAGCAGTACTTC; CDR3 protein: CASSRRDRPYEQYF
D gene: TRBD2; V gene: TRBV9; clone size: NA; J gene: TRBJ2-7; CDR3 DNA: TGTGCCAGCAGCGTAGGCGGGAGTATCCACGAGCAGTACTTC; CDR3 protein: CASSVGGSIHEQYF
D gene: NA; V gene: TRBV6-5; clone size: NA; J gene: TRBJ2-1; CDR3 DNA: TGTGCCAGCAGTTACTCCCAGGGCAATGAGCAGTTCTTC; CDR3 protein: CASSYSQGNEQFF
D gene: NA; V gene: TRBV7-8; clone size: NA; J gene: TRBJ1-3; CDR3 DNA: TGTGCCAGCACCAGGGGTGATGGAAACACCATATATTTT; CDR3 protein: CASTRGDGNTIYF
D gene: TRBD1; V gene: TRBV27; clone size: NA; J gene: TRBJ1-3; CDR3 DNA: TGTGCCAGCAGCTCGAACAGGGGCTCTGGAAACACCATATATTTT; CDR3 protein: CASSSNRGSGNTIYF
D gene: NA; V gene: TRBV5-4; clone size: NA; J gene: TRBJ2-7; CDR3 DNA: TGTGCCAGCAGCTTTTCCGGCTACGAGCAGTACTTC; CDR3 protein: CASSFSGYEQYF
D gene: NA; V gene: TRBV29-1; clone size: NA; J gene: TRBJ2-1; CDR3 DNA: TGCAGCGTTCAACAGGGACGTGAGCAGTTCTTC; CDR3 protein: CSVQQGREQFF
D gene: NA; V gene: TRBV10-2; clone size: few; J gene: TRBJ1-5; CDR3 DNA: TGCGCCAGCAGGGACGGGTCGATCAATCAGCCCCAGCATTTT; CDR3 protein: CASRDGSINQPQHF
D gene: NA; V gene: TRBV29-1; clone size: NA; J gene: TRBJ2-1; CDR3 DNA: TGCAGCGTGGCACCAGGCGCCTACAATGAGCAGTTCTTC; CDR3 protein: CSVAPGAYNEQFF
D gene: NA; V gene: TRBV5-4; clone size: NA; J gene: TRBJ2-7; CDR3 DNA: TGTGCCAGCAGCCCTGGAGGCTCCCCGGGGGATCTCGAGCAGTACTTC; CDR3 protein: CASSPGGSPGDLEQYF
D gene: TRBD1; V gene: TRBV11-3; clone size: NA; J gene: TRBJ2-1; CDR3 DNA: TGTGCCAGCAGCCCCCGGACAGGTTCTTCTTACAATGAGCAGTTCTTC; CDR3 protein: CASSPRTGSSYNEQFF
D gene: NA; V gene: TRBV28; clone size: NA; J gene: TRBJ2-1; CDR3 DNA: TGTGCCAGCGGGGACCGAGGACCCTACAATGAGCAGTTCTTC; CDR3 protein: CASGDRGPYNEQFF
D gene: NA; V gene: TRBV7-9; clone size: NA; J gene: TRBJ1-1; CDR3 DNA: TGTGCCAGCAGCCCCGGGGCCTTGGGACCTTGGAACACTGAAGCTTTCTTT; CDR3 protein: CASSPGALGPWNTEAFF
D gene: TRBD2; V gene: TRBV5-1; clone size: NA; J gene: TRBJ2-7; CDR3 DNA: TGCGCCAGCAGCGTTGCCGATGCGATGGGACTAGCGGGAGGCGAGCAGTACTTC; CDR3 protein: CASSVADAMGLAGGEQYF
D gene: TRBD2; V gene: TRBV28; clone size: NA; J gene: TRBJ2-7; CDR3 DNA: TGTGCCAGCAGTGTAGCGGGAGGGGCGTACGAGCAGTACTTC; CDR3 protein: CASSVAGGAYEQYF
D gene: NA; V gene: TRBV27; clone size: NA; J gene: TRBJ2-7; CDR3 DNA: TGTGCCAGCAGTTTATCGCTGGGCTACGAGCAGTACTTC; CDR3 protein: CASSLSLGYEQYF
D gene: NA; V gene: TRBV14; clone size: NA; J gene: TRBJ2-7; CDR3 DNA: TGTGCCAGCAGCCGTGTTCCCGGACCCGAGCAGTACTTC; CDR3 protein: CASSRVPGPEQYF
D gene: NA; V gene: TRBV27; clone size: once; J gene: TRBJ2-5; CDR3 DNA: TGTGCCAGCAGTTTGTTCCCCCCGACGCGAGAGACCCAGTACTTC; CDR3 protein: CASSLFPPTRETQYF
D gene: NA; V gene: TRBV28; clone size: NA; J gene: TRBJ2-3; CDR3 DNA: TGTGCCAGCAGTCCCCTCGCCGCTAGCACAGATACGCAGTATTTT; CDR3 protein: CASSPLAASTDTQYF
D gene: NA; V gene: TRBV2; clone size: NA; J gene: TRBJ2-2; CDR3 DNA: TGTGCCAGCAGGAGTCGGAACACCGGGGAGCTGTTTTTT; CDR3 protein: CASRSRNTGELFF
D gene: NA; V gene: TRBV6-5; clone size: NA; J gene: TRBJ2-7; CDR3 DNA: TGTGCCAGCAGTTACCTTCACAGGGAAGGTTTGGTCGAGCAGTACTTC; CDR3 protein: CASSYLHREGLVEQYF
D gene: TRBD2; V gene: TRBV7-9; clone size: NA; J gene: TRBJ2-5; CDR3 DNA: TGTGCCAGCAGCTTAACTAGCGGGAGCTTCGAGACCCAGTACTTC; CDR3 protein: CASSLTSGSFETQYF
D gene: NA; V gene: TRBV5-6; clone size: NA; J gene: TRBJ2-7; CDR3 DNA: TGTGCCAGCAGCTTTATGGCAGGGATCGCCTACGAGCAGTACTTC; CDR3 protein: CASSFMAGIAYEQYF
D gene: NA; V gene: TRBV19; clone size: NA; J gene: TRBJ2-2; CDR3 DNA: TGTGCCAGTAGCGAAATAATTCCCGGGGAGCTGTTTTTT; CDR3 protein: CASSEIIPGELFF
D gene: TRBD1; V gene: TRBV29-1; clone size: NA; J gene: TRBJ2-4; CDR3 DNA: TGCAGCGTCGAGGGTGGACAGGGCTTACGGTACTTC; CDR3 protein: CSVEGGQGLRYF
D gene: NA; V gene: TRBV5-1; clone size: NA; J gene: TRBJ2-6; CDR3 DNA: TGCGCCAGCAGCTCGGACAGCTCTGGGGCCAACGTCCTGACTTTC; CDR3 protein: CASSSDSSGANVLTF
D gene: TRBD2; V gene: TRBV7-8; clone size: NA; J gene: TRBJ2-2; CDR3 DNA: TGTGCCAGCAGCACCGGGACTAGGAACACCGGGGAGCTGTTTTTT; CDR3 protein: CASSTGTRNTGELFF
D gene: TRBD1; V gene: TRBV7-9; clone size: NA; J gene: TRBJ2-1; CDR3 DNA: TGTGCCAGCAGCGGGTTCGAACAGGGGCACAATGAGCAGTTCTTC; CDR3 protein: CASSGFEQGHNEQFF
D gene: TRBD2; V gene: TRBV11-2; clone size: NA; J gene: TRBJ2-7; CDR3 DNA: TGTGCCAGCAGCTTAGTTGGGGGAGGGGCCTACGAGCAGTACTTC; CDR3 protein: CASSLVGGGAYEQYF
D gene: NA; V gene: TRBV27; clone size: NA; J gene: TRBJ2-7; CDR3 DNA: TGTGCCAGCAGTTTTGCCGACGAGCAGTACTTC; CDR3 protein: CASSFADEQYF